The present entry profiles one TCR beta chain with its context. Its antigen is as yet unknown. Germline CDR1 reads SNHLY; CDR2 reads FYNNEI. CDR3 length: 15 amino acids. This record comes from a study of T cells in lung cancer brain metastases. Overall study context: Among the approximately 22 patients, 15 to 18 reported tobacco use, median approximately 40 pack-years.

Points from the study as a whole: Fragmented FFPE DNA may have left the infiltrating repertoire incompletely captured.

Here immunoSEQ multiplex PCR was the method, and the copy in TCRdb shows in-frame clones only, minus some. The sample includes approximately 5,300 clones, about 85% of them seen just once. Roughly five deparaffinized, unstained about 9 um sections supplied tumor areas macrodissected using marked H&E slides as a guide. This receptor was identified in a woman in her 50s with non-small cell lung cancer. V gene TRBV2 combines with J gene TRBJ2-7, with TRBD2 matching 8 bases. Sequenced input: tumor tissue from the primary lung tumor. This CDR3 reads CVSSLAGGPSYEQYV. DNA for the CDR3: TGTGTCAGCAGCCTGGCGGGGGGACCCTCCTACGAGCAGTACGTC.